This is a list of T cell receptor beta chains from one sample in a study of cytomegalovirus exposure and HLA in healthy donors. The method was immunoSEQ multiplex PCR; TCRdb's version includes in-frame clones alone and lacks a portion of them. There are approximately 200,000 clones in the sample; approximately 80% occur only once, and about 0.22% lies in the top ten. Sample: PBMCs. The receptors derive from a girl aged 2 to 9 in good health and CMV-seronegative. Both conserved end residues are part of each CDR3. Fields, in order: clone size, D gene, J gene, V gene, CDR3 protein, CDR3 DNA. A D gene is named only where the DNA matches it firmly. The size entry is marked missing in some rows and otherwise reads once, few, many or a size class.

- - TRBJ2-3 TRBV2 CASGQTASTDTQYF TGTGCCAGCGGACAGACAGCTAGCACAGATACGCAGTATTTT
- - TRBJ1-5 TRBV4-1 CASSQGIQGGNQPQHF TGCGCCAGCAGCCAAGGAATCCAGGGCGGCAATCAGCCCCAGCATTTT
- - TRBJ1-3 TRBV5-1 CASSTGQGLNTIYF TGCGCCAGCAGCACGGGACAAGGCCTAAACACCATATATTTT
few TRBD2 TRBJ2-5 TRBV5-1 CASSLFAGVEETQYF TGCGCCAGCAGCTTGTTCGCGGGAGTGGAGGAGACCCAGTACTTC
- - TRBJ2-1 TRBV5-1 CASSLGASLSYNEQFF TGCGCCAGCAGCTTGGGGGCTAGCTTATCCTACAATGAGCAGTTCTTC
once TRBD2 TRBJ2-3 TRBV10-3 CAISAEAGVLLDTQYF TGTGCCATCAGTGCGGAGGCGGGGGTACTACTGGATACGCAGTATTTT
- - TRBJ1-2 TRBV27 CASSLRRANYGYTF TGTGCCAGCAGTTTACGGCGGGCTAACTATGGCTACACCTTC
- TRBD1 TRBJ1-2 TRBV2 CASTPGQGLFYNYGYTF TGTGCCAGTACCCCGGGACAGGGTTTGTTTTATAACTATGGCTACACCTTC
- - TRBJ2-6 TRBV25-1 CASSFGRDYSGANVLTF TGTGCCAGCAGTTTCGGCAGGGATTACTCTGGGGCCAACGTCCTGACTTTC
- - TRBJ1-5 TRBV6-5 CASSLTVGQPQHF TGTGCCAGCAGTCTGACAGTTGGTCAGCCCCAGCATTTT
- TRBD1 TRBJ2-7 TRBV4-1 CASSRLGTGGSYEQYF TGCGCCAGCAGCCGACTAGGGACAGGGGGTTCCTACGAGCAGTACTTC
- - TRBJ2-5 TRBV19 CASTGTQETQYF TGTGCCAGCACCGGGACACAAGAGACCCAGTACTTC
- - TRBJ1-1 TRBV7-9 CASRPPTGGRTNTEAFF TGTGCCAGTAGGCCCCCTACGGGAGGACGGACGAACACTGAAGCTTTCTTT
- TRBD1 TRBJ1-4 TRBV9 CASSVEEGAFEKLFF TGTGCCAGCAGCGTAGAGGAGGGGGCCTTTGAAAAACTGTTTTTT
- TRBD1 TRBJ1-3 TRBV14 CASSQGTGTTIYF TGTGCCAGCAGCCAGGGGACAGGGACCACCATATATTTT
- - TRBJ2-1 TRBV7-9 CASSPKRENEQFF TGTGCCAGCAGCCCCAAGAGAGAGAATGAGCAGTTCTTC
- - TRBJ2-1 TRBV5-1 CASSLLGRNSYNEQFF TGCGCCAGCAGCTTGCTGGGGCGAAACTCCTACAATGAGCAGTTCTTC
few - TRBJ2-3 TRBV10-3 CAISGQGGTDTQYF TGTGCCATCAGTGGACAGGGAGGAACAGATACGCAGTATTTT
- - TRBJ2-7 TRBV18 CASSPLAKGAIYEQYF TGTGCCAGCTCACCCCTAGCGAAGGGAGCAATCTACGAGCAGTACTTC
- TRBD2 TRBJ2-3 TRBV5-1 CASSPSSGSADTQYF TGCGCCAGCAGCCCATCTAGCGGGAGCGCTGATACGCAGTATTTT
few TRBD2 TRBJ2-7 TRBV4-1 CASRLAGEGSYEQYF TGCGCCAGCAGACTAGCGGGAGAGGGCTCCTACGAGCAGTACTTC
- - TRBJ2-4 TRBV7-9 CASSPDRSNIQYF TGTGCCAGCAGCCCCGACAGGTCCAACATTCAGTACTTC
- TRBD1 TRBJ1-1 TRBV2 CASTPQAGQALSEAFF TGTGCCAGCACCCCCCAGGCCGGACAGGCACTCTCTGAAGCTTTCTTT
- TRBD2 TRBJ2-5 TRBV5-5 CASSFALAGGRETQYF TGTGCCAGCAGCTTCGCACTAGCGGGGGGGCGAGAGACCCAGTACTTC